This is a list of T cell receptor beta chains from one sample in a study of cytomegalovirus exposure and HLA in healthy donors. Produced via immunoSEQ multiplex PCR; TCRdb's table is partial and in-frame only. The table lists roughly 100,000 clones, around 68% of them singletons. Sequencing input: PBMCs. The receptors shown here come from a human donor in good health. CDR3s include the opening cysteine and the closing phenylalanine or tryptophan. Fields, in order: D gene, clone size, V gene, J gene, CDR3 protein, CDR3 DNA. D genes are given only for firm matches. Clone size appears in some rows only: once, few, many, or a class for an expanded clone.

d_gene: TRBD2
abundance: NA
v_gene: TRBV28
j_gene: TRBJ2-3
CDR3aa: CASSLSGSGRGTQYF
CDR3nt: TGTGCCAGCAGTTTATCTGGTAGCGGGAGAGGTACGCAGTATTTT

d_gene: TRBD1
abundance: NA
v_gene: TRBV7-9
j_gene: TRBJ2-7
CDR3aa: CASRDTGDWSYEQYF
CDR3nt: TGTGCCAGCAGGGATACAGGGGATTGGAGCTACGAGCAGTACTTC

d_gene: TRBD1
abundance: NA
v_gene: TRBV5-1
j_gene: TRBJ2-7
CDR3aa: CASSLGTGVYEQYF
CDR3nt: TGCGCCAGCAGCTTGGGGACAGGGGTATACGAGCAGTACTTC

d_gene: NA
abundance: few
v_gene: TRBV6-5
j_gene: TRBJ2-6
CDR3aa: CASMAGVSGANVLTF
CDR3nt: TGTGCCAGCATGGCCGGGGTCTCTGGGGCCAACGTCCTGACTTTC

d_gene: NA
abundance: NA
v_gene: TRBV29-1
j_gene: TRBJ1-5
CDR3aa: CSVAWEGNQPQHF
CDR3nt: TGCAGCGTTGCTTGGGAGGGCAATCAGCCCCAGCATTTT

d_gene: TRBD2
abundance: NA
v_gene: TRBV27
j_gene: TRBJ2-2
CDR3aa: CASSFSGLASGELFF
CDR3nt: TGTGCCAGCAGTTTCTCCGGACTAGCGAGCGGGGAGCTGTTTTTT

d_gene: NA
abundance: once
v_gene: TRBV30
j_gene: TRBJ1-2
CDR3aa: CAAPRTLERANYGYTF
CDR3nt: TGTGCTGCACCTCGGACACTCGAGAGAGCTAACTATGGCTACACCTTC

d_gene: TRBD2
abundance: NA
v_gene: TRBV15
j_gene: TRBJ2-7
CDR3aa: CATSRELAGAGSYEQYF
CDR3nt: TGTGCCACCAGCAGAGAACTAGCGGGAGCGGGCTCCTACGAGCAGTACTTC

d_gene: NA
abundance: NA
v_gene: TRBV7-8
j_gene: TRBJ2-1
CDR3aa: CASSLANSPNEQFF
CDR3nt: TGTGCCAGCAGCTTAGCGAACAGTCCGAATGAGCAGTTCTTC

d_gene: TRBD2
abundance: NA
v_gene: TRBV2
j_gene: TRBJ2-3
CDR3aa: CASSPGLARGDTQYF
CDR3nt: TGTGCCAGCAGTCCGGGACTAGCAAGGGGGGATACGCAGTATTTT

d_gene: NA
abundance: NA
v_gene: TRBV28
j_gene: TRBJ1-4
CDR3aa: CASSNPGSVNEKLFF
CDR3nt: TGTGCCAGCAGTAATCCAGGGTCGGTAAATGAAAAACTGTTTTTT

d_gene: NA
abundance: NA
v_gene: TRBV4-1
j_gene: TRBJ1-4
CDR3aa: CASSQGLVNGKLFF
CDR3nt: TGCGCCAGCAGCCAAGGGCTAGTTAATGGGAAACTGTTTTTT

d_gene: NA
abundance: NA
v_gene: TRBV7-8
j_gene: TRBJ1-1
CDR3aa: CASSLSETAAYKAQAFF
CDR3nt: TGTGCCAGCAGCTTATCTGAGACAGCAGCTTATAAAGCCCAAGCTTTCTTT

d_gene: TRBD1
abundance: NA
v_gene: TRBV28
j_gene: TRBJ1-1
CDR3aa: CASSRRTGREGEAFF
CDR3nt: TGTGCCAGCAGTCGGCGGACAGGGAGGGAAGGTGAAGCTTTCTTT

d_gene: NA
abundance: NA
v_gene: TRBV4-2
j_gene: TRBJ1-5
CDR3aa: CASSQASYSNQPQHF
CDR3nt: TGTGCCAGCAGCCAAGCTTCTTATAGCAATCAGCCCCAGCATTTT

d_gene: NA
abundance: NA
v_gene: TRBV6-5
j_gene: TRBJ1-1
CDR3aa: CASSYERGANSEAFF
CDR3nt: TGTGCCAGCAGTTACGAGCGGGGGGCAAATTCTGAAGCTTTCTTT

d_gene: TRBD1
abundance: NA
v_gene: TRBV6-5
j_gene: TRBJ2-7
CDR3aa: CASSRDRGSNEQYF
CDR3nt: TGTGCCAGCAGTCGGGACAGGGGCTCCAACGAGCAGTACTTC

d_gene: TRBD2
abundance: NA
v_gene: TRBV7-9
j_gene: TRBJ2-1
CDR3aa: CASSSFSGEQFF
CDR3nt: TGTGCCAGCAGCTCATTTAGCGGGGAGCAGTTCTTC

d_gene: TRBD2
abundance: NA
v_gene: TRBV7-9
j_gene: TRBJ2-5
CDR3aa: CASSWTPGTSGGGETQYF
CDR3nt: TGTGCCAGCAGCTGGACACCCGGGACTAGCGGCGGGGGGGAGACCCAGTACTTC

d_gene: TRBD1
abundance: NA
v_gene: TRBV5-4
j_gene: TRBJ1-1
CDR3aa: CASSTTGQGVRRDTEAFF
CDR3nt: TGTGCCAGCAGCACCACGGGACAGGGGGTTCGCCGGGACACTGAAGCTTTCTTT

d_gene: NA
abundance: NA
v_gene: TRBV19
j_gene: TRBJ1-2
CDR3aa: CASTVGRANYGYTF
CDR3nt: TGTGCCAGTACAGTCGGCAGGGCCAACTATGGCTACACCTTC

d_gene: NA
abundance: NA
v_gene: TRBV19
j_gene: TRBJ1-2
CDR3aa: CASSKDSLYGYTF
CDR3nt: TGTGCCAGTAGTAAGGACAGCCTCTATGGCTACACCTTC

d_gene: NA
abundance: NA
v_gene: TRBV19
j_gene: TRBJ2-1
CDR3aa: CASSIGGGDEQFF
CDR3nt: TGTGCCAGTAGTATTGGAGGGGGGGATGAGCAGTTCTTC

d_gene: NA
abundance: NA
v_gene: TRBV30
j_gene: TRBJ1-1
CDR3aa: CAWSVDRNTEAFF
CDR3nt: TGTGCCTGGAGTGTTGACAGGAACACTGAAGCTTTCTTT

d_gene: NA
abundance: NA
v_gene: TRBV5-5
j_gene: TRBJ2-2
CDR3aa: CASSLAGYGELFF
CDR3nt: TGTGCCAGCAGCTTAGCAGGGTACGGGGAGCTGTTTTTT

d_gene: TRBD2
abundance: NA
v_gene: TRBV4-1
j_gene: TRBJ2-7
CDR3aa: CASSQGLAGRGEQYF
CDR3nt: TGCGCCAGCAGCCAAGGACTAGCGGGGCGAGGCGAGCAGTACTTC

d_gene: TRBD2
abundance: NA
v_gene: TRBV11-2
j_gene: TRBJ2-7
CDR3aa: CASSLGTSGIYEQYF
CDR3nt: TGTGCCAGCAGCTTAGGGACTAGCGGGATCTACGAGCAGTACTTC

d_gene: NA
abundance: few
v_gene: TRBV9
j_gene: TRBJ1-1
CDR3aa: CASSPGGYTEAFF
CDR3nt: TGTGCCAGCAGTCCCGGGGGGTACACTGAAGCTTTCTTT

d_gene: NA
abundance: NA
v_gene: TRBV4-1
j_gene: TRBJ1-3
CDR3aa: CASSQVSPGTFGNTIYF
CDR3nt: TGCGCCAGCAGCCAAGTTTCCCCCGGGACATTCGGAAACACCATATATTTT

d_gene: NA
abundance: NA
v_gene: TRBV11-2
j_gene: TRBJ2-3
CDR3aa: CASTLSGLTDTQYF
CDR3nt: TGTGCCAGCACCTTAAGCGGTTTAACAGATACGCAGTATTTT

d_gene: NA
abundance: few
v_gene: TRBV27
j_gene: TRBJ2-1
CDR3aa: CASGSGTYNEQFF
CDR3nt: TGTGCCAGCGGTTCGGGTACCTACAATGAGCAGTTCTTC

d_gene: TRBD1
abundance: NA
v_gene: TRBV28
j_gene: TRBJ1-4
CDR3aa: CASSSYRGSEKLFF
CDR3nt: TGTGCCAGCAGTTCATACAGGGGAAGTGAAAAACTGTTTTTT

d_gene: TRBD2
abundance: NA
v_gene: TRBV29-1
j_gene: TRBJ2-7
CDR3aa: CSVEGTSETYEQYF
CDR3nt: TGCAGCGTTGAAGGGACTAGCGAAACCTACGAGCAGTACTTC

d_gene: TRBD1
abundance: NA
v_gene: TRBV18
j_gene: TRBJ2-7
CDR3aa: CASSPISRGQATYEQYF
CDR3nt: TGTGCCAGCTCACCAATCTCACGGGGACAGGCAACCTACGAGCAGTACTTC

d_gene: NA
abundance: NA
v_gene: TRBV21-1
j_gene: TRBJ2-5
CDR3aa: CASSKGEREAGETQYF
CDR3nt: TGTGCCAGCAGCAAAGGAGAACGGGAGGCGGGGGAGACCCAGTACTTC

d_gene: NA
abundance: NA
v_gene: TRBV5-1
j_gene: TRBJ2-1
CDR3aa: CASSLWPGDGGQFF
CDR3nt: TGCGCCAGCAGCTTGTGGCCAGGGGATGGGGGGCAGTTCTTC

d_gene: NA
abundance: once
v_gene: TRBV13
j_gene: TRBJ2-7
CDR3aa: CASSLDNSYEQYF
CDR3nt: TGTGCCAGCAGCTTAGATAATTCCTACGAGCAGTACTTC

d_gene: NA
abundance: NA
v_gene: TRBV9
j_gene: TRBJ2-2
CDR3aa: CASSVPGTGELFF
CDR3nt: TGTGCCAGCAGCGTACCGGGCACCGGGGAGCTGTTTTTT

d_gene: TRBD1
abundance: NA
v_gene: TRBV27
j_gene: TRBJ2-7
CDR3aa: CASATGRSEQYF
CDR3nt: TGTGCCAGCGCGACAGGGCGGAGCGAGCAGTACTTC

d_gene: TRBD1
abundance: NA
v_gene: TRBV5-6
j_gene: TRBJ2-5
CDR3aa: CASSGGQGDQETQYF
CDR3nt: TGTGCCAGCAGCGGCGGACAGGGGGACCAAGAGACCCAGTACTTC

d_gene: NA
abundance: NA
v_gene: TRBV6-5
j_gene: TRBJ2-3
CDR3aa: CASTNVAEIPNTQYF
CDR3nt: TGTGCCAGCACCAACGTGGCGGAAATCCCGAATACGCAGTATTTT

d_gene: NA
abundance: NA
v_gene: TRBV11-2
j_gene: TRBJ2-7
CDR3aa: CASRLGPSLTIYEQYF
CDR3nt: TGTGCCAGCAGGCTGGGCCCTAGCCTCACAATCTACGAGCAGTACTTC

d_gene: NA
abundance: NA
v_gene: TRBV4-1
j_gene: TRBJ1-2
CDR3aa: CASSQDVGGYGYTF
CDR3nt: TGCGCCAGCAGCCAAGATGTCGGGGGCTATGGCTACACCTTC

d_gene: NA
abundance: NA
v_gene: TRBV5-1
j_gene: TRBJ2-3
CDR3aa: CASSLELGTDTQYF
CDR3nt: TGCGCCAGCAGCTTGGAACTAGGCACAGATACGCAGTATTTT

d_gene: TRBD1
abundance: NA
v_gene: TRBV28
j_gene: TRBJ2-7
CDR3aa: CASSLGGQGSYEQYF
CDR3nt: TGTGCCAGCAGTTTGGGAGGACAGGGCTCCTACGAGCAGTACTTC

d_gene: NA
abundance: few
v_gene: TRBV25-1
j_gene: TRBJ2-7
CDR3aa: CASSHRPGYEQYF
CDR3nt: TGTGCCAGCAGCCACAGGCCTGGCTACGAGCAGTACTTC

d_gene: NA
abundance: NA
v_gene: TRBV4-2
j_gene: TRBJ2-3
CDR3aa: CASSQGGRGDTQYF
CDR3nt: TGTGCCAGCAGCCAAGGGGGCCGGGGGGATACGCAGTATTTT

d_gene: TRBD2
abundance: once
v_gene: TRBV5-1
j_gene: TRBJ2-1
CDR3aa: CASSASGRALDEQFF
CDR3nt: TGCGCCAGCAGCGCCAGCGGGAGGGCCCTCGATGAGCAGTTCTTC

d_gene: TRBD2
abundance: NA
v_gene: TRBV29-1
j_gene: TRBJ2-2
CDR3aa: CSVDAASGSGGELFF
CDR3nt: TGCAGCGTAGACGCGGCTAGCGGGAGTGGCGGGGAGCTGTTTTTT

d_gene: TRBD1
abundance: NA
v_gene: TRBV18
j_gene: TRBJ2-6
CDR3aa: CASSPGQGAPGANVLTF
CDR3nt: TGTGCCAGCTCCCCAGGGCAGGGGGCGCCTGGGGCCAACGTCCTGACTTTC

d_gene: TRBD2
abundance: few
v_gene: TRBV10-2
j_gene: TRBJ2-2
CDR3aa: CASGEPGLALSNTGELFF
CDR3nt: TGCGCCAGCGGGGAGCCGGGACTAGCATTGTCGAACACCGGGGAGCTGTTTTTT

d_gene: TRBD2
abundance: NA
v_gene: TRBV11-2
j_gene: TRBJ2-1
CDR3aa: CASSPSIGGIEQFF
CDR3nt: TGTGCCAGCAGCCCAAGCATCGGGGGGATTGAGCAGTTCTTC

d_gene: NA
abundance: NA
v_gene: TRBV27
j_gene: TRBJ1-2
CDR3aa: CASSLRGSDYGYTF
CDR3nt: TGTGCCAGCAGTTTGAGGGGGTCTGACTATGGCTACACCTTC

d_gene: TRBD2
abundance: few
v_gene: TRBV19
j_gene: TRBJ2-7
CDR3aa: CASKIALAGSYEQYF
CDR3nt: TGTGCCAGTAAAATCGCACTAGCGGGATCCTACGAGCAGTACTTC

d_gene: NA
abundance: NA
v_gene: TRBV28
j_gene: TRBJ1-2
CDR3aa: CASSPLGRAPGGYTF
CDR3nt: TGTGCCAGCAGTCCCCTCGGGCGGGCCCCAGGTGGCTACACCTTC

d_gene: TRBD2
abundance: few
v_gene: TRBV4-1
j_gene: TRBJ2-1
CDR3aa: CASSQDTGGRAKPYNEQFF
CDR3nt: TGCGCCAGCAGCCAAGATACGGGCGGGAGGGCCAAGCCCTACAATGAGCAGTTCTTC

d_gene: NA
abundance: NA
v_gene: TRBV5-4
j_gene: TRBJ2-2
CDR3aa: CASSLEVALGGELFF
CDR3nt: TGTGCCAGCAGCCTGGAAGTGGCTCTTGGCGGGGAGCTGTTTTTT

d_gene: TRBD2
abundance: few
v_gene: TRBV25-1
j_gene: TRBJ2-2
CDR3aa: CASSEASGRVNTGELFF
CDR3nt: TGTGCCAGCAGTGAGGCTAGCGGGAGGGTGAACACCGGGGAGCTGTTTTTT

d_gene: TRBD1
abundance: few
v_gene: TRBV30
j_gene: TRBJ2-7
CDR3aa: CAWSTESGTGGDEQYF
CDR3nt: TGTGCCTGGAGTACCGAAAGTGGGACAGGGGGGGACGAGCAGTACTTC